This entry lists 20 T cell receptor beta chains sequenced from one sample in a study of T-cell memory formation after mild COVID-19. TCRdb re-called the 5' RACE reads through MiXCR, storing one row per CDR3 protein. Among around 530,000 distinct CDR3 sequences listed, about a fifth were seen once. Input material: PBMCs or a T cell subset sorted from them (not recorded which). Receptors were obtained from an adult woman who had mild COVID-19 (a few samples of this study predate the infection). Cell type and time point are not known.

The chain uses TRBV15 and TRBJ2-5, with D uncertain. V was pared by 0 bases and J by 2 bases, with 10 bases between. The CDR3 spans 15 residues. Germline V CDR1 and CDR2: LNHNV, YYDKDF (reference sequence). The CDR3 DNA is TGTGCCACCAGCAGAGAATTTGGGGAACAAGAGACCCAGTACTTC. This encodes CATSREFGEQETQYF.

The chain uses TRBV6-6 and TRBJ2-4, with D possibly TRBD1 on 6 matching bases. The CDR3 sequence is 16 residues long. V was cut by 6 bases and J by 2 bases, with 17 bases left in between. Per germline, CDR1 MNHNY and CDR2 SVGAGI (reference sequence). CDR3 DNA sequence: TGTGCCAGCAGCCGCCGGGACACGGCTTCCAAAAACATTCAGTACTTC. It specifies CASSRRDTASKNIQYF.

The rearrangement joins TRBV20-1 to TRBJ1-5; TRBD1 is a possible D gene (5 bases). Germline lookup yields CDR1 DFQATT and CDR2 SNEGSKA (reference sequence). V was clipped by 4 bases and J by 7 bases, with 17 bases between them. This CDR3 has 14 residues. The CDR3 here is CSAILLGEIQPQHF. The CDR3 DNA reads TGCAGTGCTATTTTGCTGGGGGAAATCCAGCCCCAGCATTTT.

This clonotype has a single count. The chain is built from TRBV9 and TRBJ1-2; D not certain. The CDR3 loop spans 13 amino acids. Germline V gene sequence: CDR1 SGDLS, CDR2 YYNGEE. V was clipped by 4 bases and J by 3 bases, with 10 bases between them. The CDR3 reads CASSLGNDYGYTF. In DNA, the CDR3 is TGTGCCAGCAGCCTCGGTAATGACTATGGCTACACCTTC. Full variable domain (missing parts from reference TRBV9 and TRBJ1-2): DSGVTQTPKHLITATGQRVTLRCSPRSGDLSVYWYQQSLDQGLQFLIQYYNGEERAKGNILERFSAQQFPDLHSELNLSSLELGDSALYFCASSLGNDYGYTFGSGTRLTVV.

The chain uses TRBV11-2 and TRBJ2-1, with 8 bases matching TRBD2. The CDR3 totals 16 residues. The germline V gene encodes CDR1 SGHAT and CDR2 FQNNGV. The ends lost 0 bases at V and 8 bases at J; junction bases unmatched: 9. In nucleotides, the CDR3 is TGTGCCAGCAGCTTAGATAAGCGGGAGTGGGGGGATGAGCAGTTCTTC. Amino acids: CASSLDKREWGDEQFF.

This clonotype has a handful of counts. This chain connects TRBV10-3 to TRBJ2-1, with 7 bases fitting TRBD1. This CDR3 contains 16 residues. With 2 bases clipped from V and 0 bases from J, the junction kept 4 bases outside the gene matches. Germline CDR1 and CDR2: ENHRY and SYGVKD. Here the CDR3 reads CAISEGQASSYNEQFF. The CDR3 nucleotides read TGTGCCATCAGTGAGGGACAGGCTAGCTCCTACAATGAGCAGTTCTTC.

CDR3 sequence reads: CSADGGVTSTDTQYF. Written as DNA, the CDR3 is TGCAGTGCTGACGGCGGCGTAACTAGCACAGATACGCAGTATTTT. V usage is TRBV20-1 and J usage is TRBJ2-3, with D uncertain. Germline V gene lookup returns CDR1 DFQATT and CDR2 SNEGSKA (reference sequence). The CDR3 is made up of 15 amino acids. V was pared by 5 bases and J by 0 bases, with 15 bases between.

This clonotype has a handful of counts. The V and J genes are TRBV12-3 or TRBV12-4 and TRBJ1-1; D is uncertain. The CDR3 runs 15 residues. The ends were cut back, 5 bases at V and 0 bases at J, with 13 bases in the middle. CDR3 amino acids: CASSPVTILNTEAFF. In nucleotides, the CDR3 is TGTGCCAGCAGTCCCGTGACAATCTTGAACACTGAAGCTTTCTTT.

The chain combines TRBV5-1 with TRBJ2-5, with D unclear. The CDR3 is made up of 15 amino acids. Per germline, CDR1 SGHRS and CDR2 YFSETQ. V was trimmed by 4 bases and J by 4 bases, leaving 17 bases between them. CDR3 region: CASSPQPGSAETQYF. The CDR3, as DNA: TGCGCCAGCAGCCCACAACCTGGCAGCGCAGAGACCCAGTACTTC.

The chain uses TRBV12-3 or TRBV12-4 and TRBJ1-2; D is perhaps TRBD1 (5 bases). Trimming pared 4 bases from V and 5 bases from J, leaving 11 bases between. This CDR3 spans 13 amino acids. DNA of the CDR3: TGTGCCAGCAGTTCAGGAGGGGCTTATGGCTACACCTTC. This translates into CASSSGGAYGYTF.

The sample holds many counts of this clonotype. The chain employs TRBV14 and TRBJ1-1, with unresolved D. The CDR3 totals 11 residues. Germline assignment: CDR1 SGHDN and CDR2 FVKESK. V dropped 7 bases and J dropped 4 bases, with 7 bases sitting between them. DNA of the CDR3: TGTGCCAGCAAAGGTGGCACTGAAGCTTTCTTT. Its protein product is CASKGGTEAFF.

The chain combines TRBV7-7 with TRBJ2-5; weak D call: TRBD2 (5 bases). CDR1 is SSHAT and CDR2 is FNYEAQ in the germline V gene (reference sequence). The CDR3 covers 14 residues. V lost 5 bases, J lost 5 bases, and 15 bases lay in between. The CDR3 nucleotides read TGTGCCAGCAGCCCCCAGTTCTCGGGGGAGACCCAGTACTTC. It encodes CASSPQFSGETQYF. Looking up the rest from reference TRBV7-7 and TRBJ2-5 gives the full variable domain: GAGVSQSPRYKVTKRGQDVTLRCDPISSHATLYWYQQALGQGPEFLTYFNYEAQPDKSGLPSDRFSAERPEGSISTLTIQRTEQRDSAMYRCASSPQFSGETQYFGPGTRLLVL.

The chain links TRBV4-1 to TRBJ1-1; D unclear. V was clipped by 1 base and J by 3 bases, with 12 bases between them. Germline V gives CDR1 MGHRA, CDR2 YSYEKL. The CDR3 is made up of 15 amino acids. As DNA, the CDR3 is TGCGCCAGCAGCCAAGGAGGTTGGGAATACACTGAAGCTTTCTTT. Its protein product is CASSQGGWEYTEAFF.

This clonotype was counted only a few times. This chain uses TRBV24-1 with TRBJ2-3; 10 nucleotides agree with TRBD2. The ends lost 0 bases at V and 3 bases at J; junction bases unmatched: 5. Germline assignment: CDR1 KGHDR and CDR2 SFDVKD. This CDR3 contains 17 residues. In DNA, the CDR3 is TGTGCCACCAGTGATTTGCCGAGCGGGGGGGGTACAGATACGCAGTATTTT. Translated: CATSDLPSGGGTDTQYF.

This clonotype was detected only a few times. This chain connects TRBV25-1 to TRBJ1-2, with 8 bases fitting TRBD1. Trimming cost V 0 bases and J 6 bases; bases outside gene matches: 9. The CDR3 contains 16 residues. Germline assignment: CDR1 MGHDK and CDR2 SYGVNS. CDR3 DNA sequence: TGTGCCAGCAGTGAATATGGCGCAGGGGGCTCGGATGGCTACACCTTC. Amino acids: CASSEYGAGGSDGYTF.

V usage is TRBV7-3 and J usage is TRBJ1-1; perhaps TRBD1 as D (5 bases). Germline lookup yields CDR1 SGHTA and CDR2 FQGTGA. Between the trimmed V and J ends, which lost 5 bases and 7 bases, there was a span of 17 bases. This CDR3 spans 14 amino acids. CDR3 region: CASSMNGGYLEAFF. The CDR3 DNA reads TGTGCCAGCAGCATGAATGGGGGGTACCTTGAAGCTTTCTTT.

The rearrangement links TRBV7-9 to TRBJ2-7, with TRBD1 matching 10 bases. The germline V gene encodes CDR1 SEHNR and CDR2 FQNEAQ (reference sequence). Trimming removed 3 bases from V and 5 bases from J; junction bases left unmatched: 4. The CDR3 totals 14 residues. CDR3 coding DNA: TGTGCCAGCAGCTTCGGGACAGGGGTGGACGAGCAGTACTTC. Translating gives CASSFGTGVDEQYF.

This clonotype was picked up a small number of times. The chain is built from TRBV4-3 and TRBJ2-1; 7 bases align to TRBD1. The CDR3 loop spans 17 amino acids. With 4 bases clipped from V and 0 bases from J, the junction kept 9 bases outside the gene matches. Germline assignment: CDR1 LGHNA and CDR2 YSLEER. CDR3 loop: CASSLSLGGSSYNEQFF. Here the CDR3 DNA reads TGCGCCAGCAGCCTATCATTAGGGGGCAGCTCCTACAATGAGCAGTTCTTC.

This clonotype was observed a few times. This chain links TRBV6-2 or TRBV6-3 with TRBJ2-3; 8 nucleotides line up with TRBD1. The CDR3 is 13 residues long. Unmatched junction bases numbered 10, after V lost 5 bases and J lost 12 bases. The V gene's germline CDR1 is MNHEY and CDR2 SVGEGT. CDR3 in DNA: TGTGCCAGCAGTACTTGGGACAGGTTATACCAGTATTTT. Translating gives CASSTWDRLYQYF.

The rearrangement joins TRBV20-1 to TRBJ2-5; TRBD2 matches 8 bases. Germline CDR1 reads DFQATT; CDR2 reads SNEGSKA (reference sequence). This CDR3 has 15 amino acids. V shed 3 bases, J shed 1 base, and the junction held 7 bases outside the gene matches. CDR3: CSASPASGFQETQYF. The CDR3 DNA reads TGCAGTGCTAGTCCCGCTAGCGGGTTCCAAGAGACCCAGTACTTC.